These 17 T cell receptor beta chains were all obtained from the same sample, sequenced in a study of low-dose radiotherapy and immunotherapy resistance in tumors. Alpha- and beta-chain coverage of first-strand cDNA came from TRAV- and TRBV-specific primers. PCR amplification of the TCRs was performed with Phusion for 20 to 25 PCR cycles, and it relied on a constant-region primer together with a V-primer adapter. Via MiXCR, TCRdb re-called the reads, giving one row per CDR3 protein. Of tens of thousands of distinct CDR3 sequences listed, under 20% are singletons. Time point indicated: before trial treatment. Sequencing used PBMCs, obtained before treatment. The receptors shown here come from a male donor with prostate cancer.

This clonotype was observed many times. The V gene is TRBV4-1, the J gene TRBJ1-3; 9 bases are a match to TRBD1. Germline trimming cut 4 bases from V and 0 bases from J; bases unmatched to any gene: 7. Germline V gene lookup returns CDR1 MGHRA and CDR2 YSYEKL. The CDR3 is 17 residues long. CDR3 nucleotides: TGCGCCAGCAGCCCGGGACAGGGAGGCTTCTCTGGAAACACCATATATTTT. It specifies CASSPGQGGFSGNTIYF.

This clonotype was seen many times. This chain connects TRBV28 to TRBJ2-7; D ambiguous. CDR1 and CDR2 (germline): MDHEN, SYDVKM. The CDR3 is 13 amino acids. V lost 5 bases and J lost 2, with 10 bases in between. CDR3 bases: TGTGCCAGCAGTCGCGGCCGAGCCTACGAGCAGTACTTC. Translating gives CASSRGRAYEQYF.

This clonotype was detected many times. The V and J genes are TRBV5-1 and TRBJ1-2, with D possibly matching TRBD1 (5 bases). The CDR3 has 16 residues. Between the trimmed V and J ends, which lost 0 bases and 4 bases, there was a span of 16 bases. Germline V gene data show CDR1 as SGHRS and CDR2 as YFSETQ. The CDR3 loop reads CASSLVSRDPSYGYTF. The CDR3, as DNA: TGCGCCAGCAGCTTGGTTTCCAGGGACCCTTCCTATGGCTACACCTTC.

In the case of this clonotype: The CDR3 does not end in the conserved phenylalanine or tryptophan, so this is likely a read error. The DNA is left out, because the CDR3 cannot be placed on it with certainty; the CDR3 is given as TCRdb lists it. V and J are TRBV23-1 and TRBJ2-7. TRBV23-1 is placed among ORFs of uncertain function. The CDR3 extends over 8 residues, inclusive of both ends. CDR3 sequence reads: CASRNNYS.

V is TRBV24-1 and J is TRBJ2-7; 16 nucleotides align to TRBD2. Per germline, CDR1 KGHDR and CDR2 SFDVKD. V dropped 3 bases and J dropped 2; count of bases not matched to a gene: 0. This CDR3 region has 16 residues. CDR3 region: CATSDGTSGGAYEQYF. CDR3 sequence (DNA): TGTGCCACCAGTGATGGGACTAGCGGGGGGGCCTACGAGCAGTACTTC.

This clonotype was observed many times. The chain couples TRBV20-1 to TRBJ2-1, with TRBD2 matching 12 bases. This CDR3 region has 14 residues. In germline, CDR1 is DFQATT, CDR2 SNEGSKA (reference sequence). V gave up 3 bases and J gave up 7 bases; unmatched junction bases: 4. The CDR3 nucleotides are TGCAGTGCTAGGACTAGCGGGAGTATGAATGAGCAGTTCTTC. This codes for CSARTSGSMNEQFF.

This clonotype has ten or more counts. The chain couples TRBV6-2 or TRBV6-3 to TRBJ1-2, with 9 bases identical to TRBD1. Germline V gives CDR1 MNHEY, CDR2 SVGEGT. V lost 5 bases, J lost 3 bases, and 16 bases stayed unmatched. The CDR3 runs to 18 residues. CDR3 coding DNA: TGTGCCAGCAGTGACAGGACAGGGGTCTATAGTCGGGACTATGGCTACACCTTC. Its protein is CASSDRTGVYSRDYGYTF.

At least ten counts were recorded for this clonotype. V gene TRBV5-1 combines with J gene TRBJ2-7; D gene uncertain. There are 12 residues in the CDR3. Trimming took off 5 bases at V and 0 bases at J, with 6 bases between the two ends. Germline V lookup: CDR1 SGHRS, CDR2 YFSETQ. The DNA for the CDR3 is TGCGCCAGCAGGCTAGACTCCTACGAGCAGTACTTC. Encoded protein: CASRLDSYEQYF. The entire variable domain, with the rest obtained from reference TRBV5-1 and TRBJ2-7, is as follows: KAGVTQTPRYLIKTRGQQVTLSCSPISGHRSVSWYQQTPGQGLQFLFEYFSETQRNKGNFPGRFSGRQFSNSRSEMNVSTLELGDSALYLCASRLDSYEQYFGPGTRLTVT.

The table lists this clonotype with many counts. This chain links TRBV10-3 with TRBJ2-7, with a tentative D call TRBD2 (6 bases). The CDR3 sequence is 16 residues long. With 6 bases removed from V and 4 bases from J, the gap between germline ends came to 22 bases. Germline V CDR1 and CDR2: ENHRY, SYGVKD. The CDR3 loop reads CAIRPGVGDRGYEQYF. The CDR3 DNA reads TGTGCCATCAGGCCGGGAGTCGGGGATAGGGGTTACGAGCAGTACTTC.

This clonotype was observed at least ten times. The J gene is TRBJ1-3, the V gene TRBV4-1; D is unresolved. Deletions cut 8 bases from V and 0 bases from J, with 11 bases between. The CDR3 runs 14 residues. In germline, CDR1 is MGHRA, CDR2 YSYEKL. The CDR3, as DNA: TGCGCCAGCCGGCACCCGCCCTCTGGAAACACCATATATTTT. Amino acid sequence: CASRHPPSGNTIYF.

This clonotype was recorded many times. V is TRBV30 and J is TRBJ2-6, with D unresolved. This CDR3 is built from 13 residues. V was pared by 5 bases and J by 2 bases, with 7 bases between. Germline loops: CDR1 GTSNPN, CDR2 SVGIG (reference sequence). This chain's CDR3 is CAWGYPGANVLTF. The CDR3 DNA sequence: TGTGCCTGGGGTTACCCTGGGGCCAACGTCCTGACTTTC.

Ten or more counts support this clonotype. The V call is TRBV20-1, the J call TRBJ1-1; TRBD1 might be the D (6 bases). This CDR3 spans 15 amino acids. Between the trimmed V and J ends, which lost 0 bases and 0 bases, there was a span of 11 bases. Germline CDR1 reads DFQATT; CDR2 reads SNEGSKA (reference sequence). Here the CDR3 DNA reads TGCAGTGCTAGAGATCCCGGACAGTTGAACACTGAAGCTTTCTTT. As protein: CSARDPGQLNTEAFF.

This clonotype has at least ten counts. J is TRBJ2-2 and V is TRBV6-6, with 12 bases identical to TRBD2. The CDR3 covers 18 residues. The germline CDR1 and CDR2 sequences are MNHNY and SVGAGI (reference sequence). Losses at the gene ends were 2 bases for V and 7 bases for J; bases not matched to a gene: 11. The CDR3 sequence: CASSYAVLAGGAIGELFF. Here the CDR3 DNA reads TGTGCCAGCAGTTACGCCGTGCTAGCGGGAGGGGCCATCGGGGAGCTGTTTTTT.

There are a few counts of this clonotype. This sequence joins TRBV5-1 and TRBJ2-5; D may correspond to TRBD1 or TRBD2 (5 bases each). Between the trimmed V and J ends, which lost 3 bases and 1 base, there was a span of 13 bases. The CDR3 length is 15 residues. Germline loops: CDR1 SGHRS, CDR2 YFSETQ. The CDR3 loop is CASSSMGVAQETQYF. CDR3 coding DNA: TGCGCCAGCAGCTCAATGGGGGTAGCCCAAGAGACCCAGTACTTC.

This clonotype was recorded at least ten times. The chain combines TRBV6-2 or TRBV6-3 with TRBJ1-4; TRBD1 matches 9 bases. CDR3 length equals 16 residues. The V gene's germline CDR1 is MNHEY and CDR2 SVGEGT. Trimming took 4 bases from V and 0 from J; bases not matched to a gene: 3. Written as DNA, the CDR3 is TGTGCCAGCAGTTTACGGACAGGGGCAACTAATGAAAAACTGTTTTTT. This translates into CASSLRTGATNEKLFF.

In this sample, this clonotype turned up many times. The rearrangement uses TRBV5-8 and TRBJ2-3, with D perhaps matching TRBD2 (6 bases). CDR1 SGHTS and CDR2 YDEGEE come from the germline V gene. Trimming pared 4 bases from V and 0 bases from J, leaving 12 bases between. There are 15 residues in the CDR3. CDR3 sequence reads: CASSPGGASTDTQYF. The CDR3 DNA reads as TGTGCCAGCAGCCCCGGGGGAGCTAGCACAGATACGCAGTATTTT.

A note on this clonotype: This sequence is one base from a far larger clone and is likely a read error. As the CDR3 is not closed by the conserved phenylalanine or tryptophan, this likely results from a read error. The V call is TRBV6-6, the J call TRBJ2-1; 11 bases map to TRBD2. CDR1 is MNHNY and CDR2 is SVGAGI in the germline V gene (reference sequence). Trimming at V came to 8 bases and at J to 5 bases, leaving 8 bases not matched to a gene. The CDR3 is made up of 15 amino acids. The CDR3 loop is CASSSGRYGDNEQFL. CDR3 in DNA: TGTGCCAGCTCTAGCGGGAGGTACGGGGACAATGAGCAGTTCCTC.